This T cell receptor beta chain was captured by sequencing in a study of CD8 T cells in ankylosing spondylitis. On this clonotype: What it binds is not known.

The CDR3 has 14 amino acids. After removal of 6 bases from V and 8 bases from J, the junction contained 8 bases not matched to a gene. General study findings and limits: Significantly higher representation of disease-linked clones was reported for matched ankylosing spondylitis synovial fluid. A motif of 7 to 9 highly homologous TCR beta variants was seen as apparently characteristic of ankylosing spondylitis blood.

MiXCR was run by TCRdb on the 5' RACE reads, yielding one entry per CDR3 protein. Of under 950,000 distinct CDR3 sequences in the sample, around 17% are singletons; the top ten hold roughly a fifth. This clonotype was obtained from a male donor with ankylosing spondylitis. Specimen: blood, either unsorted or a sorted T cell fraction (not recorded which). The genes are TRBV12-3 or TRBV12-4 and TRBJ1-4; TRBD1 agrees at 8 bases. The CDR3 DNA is TGTGCCAGCAGCCCACGGACAGGGAAAGAAAAACTGTTTTTT. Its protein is CASSPRTGKEKLFF.